This T cell receptor (beta chain) was observed in a study of blood T cells in healthy people across ages. The table lists this clonotype with a few counts. J was trimmed by 2 bases and V by 0 bases; bases with no gene match: 1. CDR1 is SGHRS, CDR2 YFSETQ, per germline. This CDR3 is built from 15 residues. A J-beta primer mix and a sample-barcoded 5' primer were used in a second PCR of roughly 6 to 11 cycles. TCRdb independently ran MiXCR on the 5' RACE reads; one entry per CDR3 protein. The sample includes around 1,600,000 distinct CDR3 sequences, approximately 42% seen only once; the top ten take around 4%.

The sequence derives from a woman in her late teens or twenties in good health. The genes are TRBV5-1 and TRBJ2-7, with 11 bases that match TRBD2. The sequenced sample was blood. The CDR3 DNA is TGCGCCAGCAGCTTGGAGACTAGCGGGGCCTACGAGCAGTACTTC. Amino acid sequence: CASSLETSGAYEQYF.